The T cell receptor beta chain described here comes from a study of identical twins. Findings of the study overall: Low generation probability was overrepresented in out-of-frame alpha sequences shared by twins. The models systematically underestimated how much out-of-frame TCR alpha was shared in monozygotic twins.

The germline V gene encodes CDR1 LGHNA and CDR2 YNFKEQ. This CDR3 contains 17 residues. Unmatched junction bases numbered 6, after V lost 2 bases and J lost 4 bases. In its sample, this clonotype was seen many times. Its antigen is unidentified. TCRdb reprocessed the 5' RACE reads with MiXCR, giving one entry per CDR3 protein. The data hold around 240,000 distinct CDR3 sequences, with 5.5% to 8% observed a single time. The same data also contributed to another study, on yellow fever vaccine responses in identical twins. That source notes: It has been reported that, in twins, the vaccine T cell response seemed partly convergent and partly personalized.

Sequencing input: memory (CD45RO+) T cells sorted from blood. The TCR originated in a woman aged 18-30 years in good health. This chain uses TRBV4-2 with TRBJ2-1; TRBD2 agrees at 12 bases. The CDR3 loop reads CASSQTLTSGGYNEQFF. The CDR3 region has the DNA TGTGCCAGCAGCCAAACCCTGACTAGCGGGGGTTACAATGAGCAGTTCTTC.